These T cell receptor beta chains were read from a single sample in a study of OX40 agonist ivuxolimab in advanced cancers. TCRdb keeps only in-frame clones here, not all; method: immunoSEQ multiplex PCR. The data contain tens of thousands of clones, roughly 90% of them singletons. This material consisted of CD4+ or CD8+ T cells sorted from blood, taken in a trial of the OX40 agonist ivuxolimab. The source is an adult with an advanced solid tumor such as melanoma, head and neck, liver or kidney cancer. The CDR3 runs from the conserved cysteine through the conserved F or W. The D gene is left open where the match is weak. Size is stated for part of the rows, as once, few or many counts, or as a class when the clone is expanded.

clone size: -
V gene: TRBV4-1
D gene: TRBD1
J gene: TRBJ2-5
CDR3 protein: CASSQGRTGWAQYF
CDR3 DNA: TGCGCCAGCAGCCAAGGTAGGACAGGGTGGGCCCAGTACTTC

clone size: -
V gene: TRBV5-6
D gene: TRBD1
J gene: TRBJ1-2
CDR3 protein: CASSSGQIYGYTF
CDR3 DNA: TGTGCCAGCAGCTCGGGACAGATCTATGGCTACACCTTC

clone size: -
V gene: TRBV30
D gene: TRBD1
J gene: TRBJ1-5
CDR3 protein: CAWSGQGIGNQPQHF
CDR3 DNA: TGTGCCTGGAGTGGACAGGGTATAGGCAATCAGCCCCAGCATTTT

clone size: -
V gene: TRBV30
D gene: -
J gene: TRBJ2-7
CDR3 protein: CAWSPGWEQYF
CDR3 DNA: TGTGCCTGGAGTCCTGGTTGGGAGCAGTACTTC

clone size: once
V gene: TRBV18
D gene: TRBD1
J gene: TRBJ1-5
CDR3 protein: CASSPPTGGKDQPQHF
CDR3 DNA: TGTGCCAGCTCACCCCCGACAGGGGGCAAGGATCAGCCCCAGCATTTT

clone size: -
V gene: TRBV27
D gene: -
J gene: TRBJ1-5
CDR3 protein: CSYIPDGKISNQPQHF
CDR3 DNA: TGTTCCTACATACCGGACGGGAAAATAAGCAATCAGCCCCAGCATTTT

clone size: -
V gene: TRBV16
D gene: -
J gene: TRBJ2-7
CDR3 protein: CASSRLGAEQYF
CDR3 DNA: TGTGCCAGCAGCCGTCTGGGGGCGGAGCAGTACTTC

clone size: -
V gene: TRBV5-1
D gene: -
J gene: TRBJ2-2
CDR3 protein: CASSREGRPTGELFF
CDR3 DNA: TGCGCCAGCAGCAGGGAAGGGCGCCCCACCGGGGAGCTGTTTTTT

clone size: -
V gene: TRBV6-1
D gene: -
J gene: TRBJ2-3
CDR3 protein: CASRVGRQFTDTQYF
CDR3 DNA: TGTGCCAGCAGGGTCGGGCGTCAGTTCACAGATACGCAGTATTTT

clone size: once
V gene: TRBV10-3
D gene: -
J gene: TRBJ1-5
CDR3 protein: CATLGGGNQPQHF
CDR3 DNA: TGTGCCACGCTGGGGGGGGGCAATCAGCCCCAGCATTTT

clone size: -
V gene: TRBV7-8
D gene: -
J gene: TRBJ1-1
CDR3 protein: CASSLRQFNTEAFF
CDR3 DNA: TGTGCCAGCAGCCTAAGACAGTTTAACACTGAAGCTTTCTTT

clone size: -
V gene: TRBV5-6
D gene: -
J gene: TRBJ2-7
CDR3 protein: CASSHDPYEQYF
CDR3 DNA: TGTGCCAGCAGTCACGACCCTTACGAGCAGTACTTC

clone size: few
V gene: TRBV7-2
D gene: TRBD1
J gene: TRBJ2-2
CDR3 protein: CASSSQGAGTGELFF
CDR3 DNA: TGTGCCAGCAGCTCGCAGGGGGCGGGCACCGGGGAGCTGTTTTTT

clone size: -
V gene: TRBV5-1
D gene: -
J gene: TRBJ2-2
CDR3 protein: CASSLDGRNTGELFF
CDR3 DNA: TGCGCCAGCAGCTTGGACGGGAGGAACACCGGGGAGCTGTTTTTT

clone size: -
V gene: TRBV11-2
D gene: TRBD1
J gene: TRBJ1-1
CDR3 protein: CASSRDRGPEAFF
CDR3 DNA: TGTGCCAGCAGCCGGGACAGGGGGCCCGAAGCTTTCTTT

clone size: -
V gene: TRBV5-1
D gene: TRBD2
J gene: TRBJ2-5
CDR3 protein: CASSPSGQETQYF
CDR3 DNA: TGCGCCAGCAGCCCTAGCGGCCAAGAGACCCAGTACTTC

clone size: -
V gene: TRBV9
D gene: TRBD2
J gene: TRBJ2-3
CDR3 protein: CASSVTAGADTQYF
CDR3 DNA: TGTGCCAGCAGCGTAACGGCGGGAGCAGATACGCAGTATTTT

clone size: -
V gene: TRBV7-2
D gene: -
J gene: TRBJ2-1
CDR3 protein: CASSLVGSGVGNEQFF
CDR3 DNA: TGTGCCAGCAGCTTAGTTGGGAGCGGAGTTGGGAATGAGCAGTTCTTC

clone size: -
V gene: TRBV1
D gene: -
J gene: TRBJ1-2
CDR3 protein: CTSSQVEVWGSNYGYTF
CDR3 DNA: TGCACCAGCAGCCAAGTGGAGGTGTGGGGATCTAACTATGGCTACACCTTC

clone size: -
V gene: TRBV6-5
D gene: TRBD2
J gene: TRBJ2-7
CDR3 protein: CASSYPAGVNSYEQYF
CDR3 DNA: TGTGCCAGCAGTTACCCAGCGGGAGTGAACTCCTACGAGCAGTACTTC

clone size: -
V gene: TRBV10-1
D gene: -
J gene: TRBJ2-6
CDR3 protein: CASSRASIAQSRANVLTF
CDR3 DNA: TGCGCCAGCAGTCGAGCCTCGATCGCACAAAGTCGGGCCAACGTCCTGACTTTC

clone size: -
V gene: TRBV7-6
D gene: TRBD1
J gene: TRBJ2-7
CDR3 protein: CASSPDRGNYEQYF
CDR3 DNA: TGTGCCAGCAGCCCCGACAGGGGAAACTACGAGCAGTACTTC

clone size: once
V gene: TRBV19
D gene: -
J gene: TRBJ2-2
CDR3 protein: CASSIPRRANTGELFF
CDR3 DNA: TGTGCCAGTAGTATACCGCGCAGGGCGAACACCGGGGAGCTGTTTTTT

clone size: -
V gene: TRBV7-2
D gene: TRBD1
J gene: TRBJ2-7
CDR3 protein: CASSLTQGTGSEQYF
CDR3 DNA: TGTGCCAGCAGCTTAACACAGGGGACAGGGAGTGAGCAGTACTTC

clone size: -
V gene: TRBV5-4
D gene: TRBD2
J gene: TRBJ2-7
CDR3 protein: CASSPIGLAGGLTPEQYF
CDR3 DNA: TGTGCCAGCAGCCCAATCGGACTAGCGGGAGGGCTTACGCCGGAGCAGTACTTC

clone size: -
V gene: TRBV12-2
D gene: -
J gene: TRBJ2-4
CDR3 protein: CASRPRTPDVAKNIQYF
CDR3 DNA: TGTGCAAGTCGCCCGCGGACCCCGGACGTAGCCAAAAACATTCAGTACTTC

clone size: -
V gene: TRBV28
D gene: TRBD1
J gene: TRBJ1-4
CDR3 protein: CASSRPPGQGNEKLFF
CDR3 DNA: TGTGCCAGCAGCCGCCCGCCGGGACAGGGTAATGAAAAACTGTTTTTT

clone size: -
V gene: TRBV6-5
D gene: TRBD2
J gene: TRBJ2-7
CDR3 protein: CASSYSGTSIYEQYF
CDR3 DNA: TGTGCCAGCAGCTATTCCGGGACTAGCATCTACGAGCAGTACTTC

clone size: -
V gene: TRBV18
D gene: -
J gene: TRBJ1-1
CDR3 protein: CASSPNTLNTEAFF
CDR3 DNA: TGTGCCAGCTCACCGAACACCCTGAACACTGAAGCTTTCTTT

clone size: -
V gene: TRBV28
D gene: -
J gene: TRBJ2-3
CDR3 protein: CASSFNGPPDGDTQYF
CDR3 DNA: TGTGCCAGCAGTTTTAACGGGCCCCCGGATGGGGATACGCAGTATTTT

clone size: -
V gene: TRBV11-2
D gene: TRBD2
J gene: TRBJ2-7
CDR3 protein: CASSRTSSEQYF
CDR3 DNA: TGTGCCAGCAGCAGGACTAGTAGCGAGCAGTACTTC

clone size: -
V gene: TRBV27
D gene: TRBD1
J gene: TRBJ2-7
CDR3 protein: CASSHRRQGVYEQYF
CDR3 DNA: TGTGCCAGCAGCCACAGGCGACAGGGGGTCTACGAGCAGTACTTC

clone size: -
V gene: TRBV13
D gene: -
J gene: TRBJ2-7
CDR3 protein: CASSLGGSYEQYF
CDR3 DNA: TGTGCCAGCAGCTTAGGCGGGTCCTACGAGCAGTACTTC

clone size: -
V gene: TRBV2
D gene: TRBD1
J gene: TRBJ1-2
CDR3 protein: CASTWDRGYGYTF
CDR3 DNA: TGTGCCAGCACCTGGGACAGGGGCTATGGCTACACCTTC

clone size: few
V gene: TRBV5-6
D gene: -
J gene: TRBJ2-7
CDR3 protein: CASSLGRGFEQYF
CDR3 DNA: TGTGCCAGCAGCTTGGGCAGGGGTTTCGAGCAGTACTTC

clone size: -
V gene: TRBV7-3
D gene: -
J gene: TRBJ2-2
CDR3 protein: CASSFTGELFF
CDR3 DNA: TGTGCCAGCAGCTTTACCGGGGAGCTGTTTTTT

clone size: -
V gene: TRBV7-3
D gene: -
J gene: TRBJ2-3
CDR3 protein: CASSLTPSLDTQYF
CDR3 DNA: TGTGCCAGCAGCTTAACCCCCTCCTTAGATACGCAGTATTTT

clone size: -
V gene: TRBV2
D gene: -
J gene: TRBJ2-5
CDR3 protein: CASSRVQETQYF
CDR3 DNA: TGTGCCAGCAGTCGTGTCCAAGAGACCCAGTACTTC

clone size: -
V gene: TRBV6-6
D gene: TRBD1
J gene: TRBJ1-5
CDR3 protein: CASSYRDSAQPQHF
CDR3 DNA: TGTGCCAGCAGTTACCGGGACAGTGCTCAGCCCCAGCATTTT

clone size: -
V gene: TRBV28
D gene: -
J gene: TRBJ2-7
CDR3 protein: CASTASLPYEQYF
CDR3 DNA: TGTGCCAGCACCGCGTCCCTTCCCTACGAGCAGTACTTC

clone size: few
V gene: TRBV30
D gene: TRBD1
J gene: TRBJ1-5
CDR3 protein: CAWTWGQHGQPQHF
CDR3 DNA: TGTGCCTGGACATGGGGACAGCACGGTCAGCCCCAGCATTTT

clone size: -
V gene: TRBV5-4
D gene: -
J gene: TRBJ1-1
CDR3 protein: CASSLATRNTEAFF
CDR3 DNA: TGTGCCAGCAGCTTGGCCACGAGGAACACTGAAGCTTTCTTT

clone size: once
V gene: TRBV4-1
D gene: -
J gene: TRBJ1-5
CDR3 protein: CASSQVGRSNQPQHF
CDR3 DNA: TGCGCCAGCAGCCAAGTGGGGAGGAGCAATCAGCCCCAGCATTTT

clone size: -
V gene: TRBV11-2
D gene: -
J gene: TRBJ2-7
CDR3 protein: CASSLDAPGLLFGTPNF
CDR3 DNA: TGTGCCAGCAGCTTAGATGCCCCGGGACTCCTATTTGGGACACCAAACTTC

clone size: -
V gene: TRBV7-2
D gene: TRBD2
J gene: TRBJ2-1
CDR3 protein: CASSPRFGGSNEQFF
CDR3 DNA: TGTGCCAGCAGCCCCCGTTTCGGCGGGAGCAATGAGCAGTTCTTC

clone size: -
V gene: TRBV5-1
D gene: -
J gene: TRBJ1-1
CDR3 protein: CASSLGYSNTEAFF
CDR3 DNA: TGCGCCAGCAGCTTGGGATACTCGAACACTGAAGCTTTCTTT

clone size: -
V gene: TRBV9
D gene: -
J gene: TRBJ2-5
CDR3 protein: CASSVDQGYQETQYF
CDR3 DNA: TGTGCCAGCAGCGTAGATCAGGGGTACCAAGAGACCCAGTACTTC

clone size: -
V gene: TRBV28
D gene: TRBD1
J gene: TRBJ2-7
CDR3 protein: CASSRTGGAFYEQYF
CDR3 DNA: TGTGCCAGCAGTCGGACAGGGGGCGCTTTCTACGAGCAGTACTTC

clone size: -
V gene: TRBV10-3
D gene: -
J gene: TRBJ2-5
CDR3 protein: CATRGGPETQYF
CDR3 DNA: TGTGCCACCAGGGGGGGTCCAGAGACCCAGTACTTC

clone size: -
V gene: TRBV4-1
D gene: -
J gene: TRBJ1-5
CDR3 protein: CASSQRQNSNQPQHF
CDR3 DNA: TGCGCCAGCAGCCAACGCCAGAATAGCAATCAGCCCCAGCATTTT

clone size: -
V gene: TRBV2
D gene: -
J gene: TRBJ2-1
CDR3 protein: CASSPSGEQFF
CDR3 DNA: TGTGCCAGCAGCCCGTCCGGTGAGCAGTTCTTC

clone size: -
V gene: TRBV6-6
D gene: TRBD1
J gene: TRBJ2-7
CDR3 protein: CASSYSPGQGSYEQYF
CDR3 DNA: TGTGCCAGCAGTTATTCACCGGGACAGGGGTCCTACGAGCAGTACTTC

clone size: -
V gene: TRBV28
D gene: TRBD2
J gene: TRBJ2-7
CDR3 protein: CASSLYRLAGGLNSEQYF
CDR3 DNA: TGTGCCAGCAGTTTATATAGACTAGCGGGAGGGCTCAACAGCGAGCAGTACTTC

clone size: -
V gene: TRBV18
D gene: -
J gene: TRBJ2-7
CDR3 protein: CASSPPAGGGPYEQYF
CDR3 DNA: TGTGCCAGCTCACCGCCTGCAGGAGGGGGGCCCTACGAGCAGTACTTC

clone size: -
V gene: TRBV5-1
D gene: -
J gene: TRBJ2-7
CDR3 protein: CASSLEYEQYF
CDR3 DNA: TGCGCCAGCAGCCTAGAGTACGAGCAGTACTTC

clone size: -
V gene: TRBV28
D gene: TRBD1
J gene: TRBJ1-5
CDR3 protein: CASSSPGTANQPQHF
CDR3 DNA: TGTGCCAGCAGTTCCCCCGGGACAGCGAATCAGCCCCAGCATTTT

clone size: few
V gene: TRBV11-2
D gene: -
J gene: TRBJ2-5
CDR3 protein: CASSSQLVGETQYF
CDR3 DNA: TGTGCCAGCAGCTCCCAACTAGTGGGGGAGACCCAGTACTTC

clone size: -
V gene: TRBV5-1
D gene: -
J gene: TRBJ2-7
CDR3 protein: CASSLAAGAREQYF
CDR3 DNA: TGCGCCAGCAGCTTGGCAGCTGGGGCGCGTGAGCAGTACTTC